What follows describes a single T cell receptor (beta chain). Its antigen is not identified. The sample originates from a study of T cell responses to AZD1222 COVID-19 vaccine. General study results and limits: Baseline serostatus was positive in only six AZD1222 recipients. Per reports, nearly half of all spike-specific TCRs target regions that are unmutated in variants. Two AZD1222 doses significantly raised spike-specific TCR breadth and depth over controls.

The repertoire was sequenced with immunoSEQ multiplex PCR; TCRdb's copy has only in-frame clones and lacks some. In the table there are around 99,000 clones, about 85% of which are singletons. V lost 3 bases, J lost 5 bases, and 13 bases lay in between. Germline CDR1 reads LNHDA; CDR2 reads SQIVND (reference sequence). The CDR3 covers 14 residues. The rearrangement uses TRBV19 and TRBJ1-1, with D hard to call. The sequences come from peripheral blood, collected on day 0 of AZD1222 vaccination. The TCR comes from an adult in good health. The CDR3 sequence: CASSMEVARTEAFF. CDR3 in DNA: TGTGCCAGTAGTATGGAGGTGGCACGAACTGAAGCTTTCTTT.